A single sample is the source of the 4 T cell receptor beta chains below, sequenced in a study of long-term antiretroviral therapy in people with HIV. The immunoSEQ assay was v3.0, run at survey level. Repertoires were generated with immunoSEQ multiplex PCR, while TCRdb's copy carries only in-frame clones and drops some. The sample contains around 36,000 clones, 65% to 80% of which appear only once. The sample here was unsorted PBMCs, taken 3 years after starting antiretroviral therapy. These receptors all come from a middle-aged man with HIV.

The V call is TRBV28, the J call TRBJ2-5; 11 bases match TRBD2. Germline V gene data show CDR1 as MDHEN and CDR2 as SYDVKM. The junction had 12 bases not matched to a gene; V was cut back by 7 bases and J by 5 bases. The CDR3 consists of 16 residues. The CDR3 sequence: CASTPLAGESFETQYF. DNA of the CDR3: TGTGCCAGCACCCCACTAGCGGGGGAGAGTTTTGAGACCCAGTACTTC. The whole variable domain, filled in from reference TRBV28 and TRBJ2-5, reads DVKVTQSSRYLVKRTGEKVFLECVQDMDHENMFWYRQDPGLGLRLIYFSYDVKMKEKGDIPEGYSVSREKKERFSLILESASTNQTSMYLCASTPLAGESFETQYFGPGTRLLVL.

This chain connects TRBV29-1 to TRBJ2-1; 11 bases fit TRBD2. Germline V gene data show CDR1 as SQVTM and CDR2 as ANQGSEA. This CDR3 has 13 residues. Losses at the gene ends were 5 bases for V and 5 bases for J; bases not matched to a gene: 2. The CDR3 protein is CSVRTSGHNEQFF. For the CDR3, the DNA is TGCAGCGTTCGGACTAGCGGGCACAATGAGCAGTTCTTC.

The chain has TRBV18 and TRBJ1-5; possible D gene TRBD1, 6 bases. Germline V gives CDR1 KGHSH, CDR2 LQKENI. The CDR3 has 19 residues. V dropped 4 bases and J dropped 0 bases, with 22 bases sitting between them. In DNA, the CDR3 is TGTGCCAGCTCACTCCTTTACAAGGGGGGGGCCTATAGCAATCAGCCCCAGCATTTT. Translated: CASSLLYKGGAYSNQPQHF.

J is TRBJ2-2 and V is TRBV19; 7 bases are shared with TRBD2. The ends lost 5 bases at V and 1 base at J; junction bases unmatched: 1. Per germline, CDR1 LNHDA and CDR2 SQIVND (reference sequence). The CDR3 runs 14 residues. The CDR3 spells CASSWGGNTGELFF. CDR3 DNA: TGTGCCAGTAGTTGGGGGGGGAACACCGGGGAGCTGTTTTTT.